These 8 T cell receptor beta chains originate from one sample sequenced in a study of blood T cells in healthy people across ages. Primed by a sample-barcoded 5' primer and a J-beta primer mix, a second PCR proceeded for roughly 6 to 12 cycles. TCRdb called the 5' RACE reads again in MiXCR, with one record for every CDR3 protein. This sample carries about 1.4 million distinct CDR3 sequences, around 59% of them seen once, and the ten largest clones take 6.5% to 8.5%. Sequencing used blood. All receptors come from a man aged 18 to 29 in good health.

This rearrangement joins TRBV28 to TRBJ2-2; D is perhaps TRBD2 (6 bases). V was shortened by 9 bases and J by 5 bases, with 16 bases between the two germline ends. CDR3 length: 14 amino acids. CDR1 is MDHEN and CDR2 is SYDVKM in the germline V gene. The CDR3 DNA follows: TGTGCCAGTGGGAGGACGGGGGAGACCGGGGAGCTGTTTTTT. This sequence encodes CASGRTGETGELFF.

J is TRBJ1-2 and V is TRBV20-1; D may be TRBD1 (5 bases). CDR3 size: 8 residues. Trimming took 7 bases from V and 8 from J, leaving 5 bases between them. Per germline, CDR1 DFQATT and CDR2 SNEGSKA (reference sequence). The CDR3 DNA follows: TGCAGTGGGGGGGGCTACACCTTC. It yields the protein CSGGGYTF.

Many counts were recorded for this clonotype. The rearrangement joins TRBV6-5 to TRBJ2-1; 8 bases line up with TRBD2. Germline V gene data show CDR1 as MNHEY and CDR2 as SVGAGI. The ends lost 2 bases at V and 12 bases at J; junction bases unmatched: 6. This CDR3 spans 13 amino acids. Here the CDR3 reads CASSYGKAGGQFF. The CDR3, as DNA: TGTGCCAGCAGTTACGGGAAGGCGGGAGGGCAGTTCTTC.

V usage is TRBV6-6 and J usage is TRBJ2-4; possible D gene TRBD1, 6 bases. Germline lookup yields CDR1 MNHNY and CDR2 SVGAGI (reference sequence). With 4 bases removed from V and 6 bases from J, the gap between germline ends came to 16 bases. The CDR3 is made up of 15 amino acids. CDR3 DNA sequence: TGTGCCAGCAGTTCCCAACAGGGCCTCGTAAACATTCAGTACTTC. It specifies CASSSQQGLVNIQYF.

This chain joins TRBV3-1 and TRBJ1-2, with TRBD1 matching over 9 bases. The CDR3 spans 15 residues. Germline V gene sequence: CDR1 LGHDT, CDR2 YNNKEL (reference sequence). With V trimmed by 4 bases and J by 4 bases, 7 bases remained unmatched. CDR3 loop: CASSLQDRGGYGYTF. CDR3 sequence (DNA): TGTGCCAGCAGCCTCCAGGACAGGGGTGGCTATGGCTACACCTTC.

The chain joins TRBV4-1 to TRBJ1-5; TRBD1 might be the D (6 bases). Germline CDR1 and CDR2: MGHRA and YSYEKL. The CDR3 is 15 residues long. V was clipped by 3 bases and J by 2 bases, with 11 bases between them. The CDR3 protein is CASSHQGQGNQPQHF. DNA of the CDR3: TGCGCCAGCAGCCACCAGGGGCAGGGCAATCAGCCCCAGCATTTT.

This clonotype was counted only a few times. This chain links TRBV29-1 with TRBJ2-5; 10 positions agree with TRBD2. The CDR3 runs 14 residues. Germline V gives CDR1 SQVTM, CDR2 ANQGSEA. V lost 5 bases, J lost 2 bases, and 5 bases stayed unmatched. CDR3 nucleotide sequence: TGCAGCGTTAAAGCGGGGGGGCTTCAAGAGACCCAGTACTTC. This gives the protein CSVKAGGLQETQYF.

The gene calls are TRBV27 and TRBJ1-4; D not resolved. With 4 bases removed from V and 10 bases from J, the gap between germline ends came to 7 bases. This CDR3 has 11 residues. The germline V gene has CDR1 MNHEY and CDR2 SMNVEV (reference sequence). CDR3: CASSYRGKLFF. CDR3 DNA sequence: TGTGCCAGCAGTTATCGAGGAAAACTGTTTTTT. The whole variable domain, filled in from reference TRBV27 and TRBJ1-4, reads EAQVTQNPRYLITVTGKKLTVTCSQNMNHEYMSWYRQDPGLGLRQIYYSMNVEVTDKGDVPEGYKVSRKEKRNFPLILESPSPNQTSLYFCASSYRGKLFFGSGTQLSVL.